Presented here are 18 T cell receptor beta chains from one specimen sequenced in a study of shared clonotypes between healthy human individuals. The data were produced by immunoSEQ multiplex PCR, yet TCRdb's version contains in-frame clones alone and is incomplete. This repertoire shows about 1.9 million clones, 93% found once; its top ten account for about 1.7%. CD45RO-negative CD8 cells positively selected for CCR7 made up the naive population, which excluded terminally differentiated effector memory CD45RA+ cells. The sequenced material came from naive CD8+ T cells from PBMCs. The receptors stem from a man aged 18 to 30 in good health. Some clones in this sample may be carry-over from other donors' samples.

The rearrangement joins TRBV9 to TRBJ2-1; D not certain. V dropped 3 bases and J dropped 12 bases, with 7 bases sitting between them. The CDR3 is made up of 10 amino acids. Germline V gene data show CDR1 as SGDLS and CDR2 as YYNGEE. The CDR3 sequence: CASSGTSQFF. The CDR3 bases are TGTGCCAGCAGCGGGACGTCGCAGTTCTTC.

This clone was detected only once. Additional DNA sequences in this sample encode the identical CDR3. The gene calls are TRBV5-6 and TRBJ2-2; 10 nucleotides match TRBD2. This CDR3 contains 16 residues. Germline trimming cut 0 bases from V and 7 bases from J; bases unmatched to any gene: 6. The germline V gene has CDR1 SGHDT and CDR2 YYEEEE. CDR3 in amino acids: CASSLGLAGVVGELFF. CDR3 DNA: TGTGCCAGCAGCTTGGGGCTAGCGGGAGTGGTCGGGGAGCTGTTTTTT.

The chain links TRBV29-1 to TRBJ1-1; tentatively, D is TRBD1 (5 bases). Per germline, CDR1 SQVTM and CDR2 ANQGSEA. The CDR3 has 14 amino acids. Trimming left V 5 bases short and J 3 bases short, with 16 bases between. CDR3 DNA sequence: TGCAGCGTTCAAACCAGGACCAGGGACACTGAAGCTTTCTTT. It yields the protein CSVQTRTRDTEAFF.

V is TRBV9 and J is TRBJ2-3; tentative D call: TRBD2 (5 bases). Trimming cost V 0 bases and J 0 bases, with 11 bases left between them. Per germline, CDR1 SGDLS and CDR2 YYNGEE. This CDR3 comprises 16 residues. CDR3 in DNA: TGTGCCAGCAGCGTAGCAAGCGGTCCTAGCACAGATACGCAGTATTTT. Translated, it gives CASSVASGPSTDTQYF.

The V call is TRBV7-9, the J call TRBJ2-7, with D maybe TRBD1 (6 bases). The CDR3 runs to 15 residues. Trimming left V 1 base short and J 0 bases short, with 10 bases between. Germline V gene lookup returns CDR1 SEHNR and CDR2 FQNEAQ (reference sequence). CDR3 protein: CASSLDDRPSYEQYF. The CDR3 region has the DNA TGTGCCAGCAGCTTAGATGACAGGCCCTCCTACGAGCAGTACTTC.

The chain carries TRBV9 and TRBJ2-1; D remains ambiguous. Germline CDR1 SGDLS, CDR2 YYNGEE. This CDR3 contains 14 residues. V lost 0 bases, J lost 6 bases, and 10 bases lay in between. CDR3 sequence reads: CASSVAGRVNEQFF. DNA of the CDR3: TGTGCCAGCAGCGTAGCAGGTAGGGTCAATGAGCAGTTCTTC.

The sample holds one count of this clone. The rearrangement uses TRBV13 and TRBJ2-5; maybe TRBD1 (6 bases). Trimming shortened V by 5 bases and J by 4 bases, and 17 bases separated the two germline ends. Germline CDR1 and CDR2: PRHDT and FYEKMQ (reference sequence). This CDR3 contains 15 residues. The CDR3 sequence: CASSQVGRGIETQYF. The CDR3 nucleotides are TGTGCCAGCAGCCAGGTGGGCAGGGGTATAGAGACCCAGTACTTC.

The chain joins TRBV11-3 to TRBJ2-1; the match to TRBD2 covers 8 bases. The ends lost 4 bases at V and 2 bases at J; junction bases unmatched: 7. Germline V gene sequence: CDR1 SGHNT, CDR2 YENEEA. The CDR3 sequence is 16 residues long. CDR3 in amino acids: CASSYRSGATYNEQFF. CDR3 sequence (DNA): TGTGCCAGCAGCTATCGTAGCGGGGCCACCTACAATGAGCAGTTCTTC.

This chain connects TRBV7-2 to TRBJ1-1; no clear D. Trimming left V 5 bases short and J 0 bases short, with 13 bases between. The CDR3 is 15 amino acids. The germline gives CDR1 SGHTA, CDR2 FQGNSA. The CDR3 is CASSGRAAMNTEAFF. The CDR3 DNA reads as TGTGCCAGCAGCGGGCGGGCAGCCATGAACACTGAAGCTTTCTTT.

The chain recombines TRBV5-6 with TRBJ2-7, with TRBD2 matching 11 bases. V was pared by 2 bases and J by 6 bases, with 13 bases of the junction left unmatched. This CDR3 is 17 amino acids long. CDR1 SGHDT and CDR2 YYEEEE come from the germline V gene. CDR3 sequence (DNA): TGTGCCAGCAGCTTATCAATAGCGGGAGGGCCCAGGGTCGAGCAGTACTTC. Translating it yields CASSLSIAGGPRVEQYF.

The V and J genes are TRBV9 and TRBJ2-1, with 9 bases fitting TRBD2. The CDR3 runs 17 residues. The V and J ends lost 2 bases and 0 bases, in that order; junction bases with no gene match: 6. Germline CDR1 and CDR2: SGDLS and YYNGEE. The CDR3 sequence: CASSVGTSLGSYNEQFF. CDR3 DNA sequence: TGTGCCAGCAGCGTCGGGACTAGCTTAGGCTCCTACAATGAGCAGTTCTTC.

This sequence joins TRBV7-9 and TRBJ1-3, with no clear D. With 5 bases removed from V and 3 bases from J, the gap between germline ends came to 5 bases. Germline V gene lookup returns CDR1 SEHNR and CDR2 FQNEAQ (reference sequence). This CDR3 has 12 amino acids. This chain's CDR3 is CASSPRGNTIYF. The CDR3, as DNA: TGTGCCAGCAGCCCGCGTGGAAACACCATATATTTT.

The chain recombines TRBV4-2 with TRBJ2-1; 14 positions match TRBD2. After removal of 2 bases from V and 8 bases from J, the junction contained 14 bases not matched to a gene. This CDR3 has 19 amino acids. The V gene's germline CDR1 is LGHNA and CDR2 YNFKEQ. The CDR3 protein is CASSQTYFGTSGSPDEQFF. CDR3 coding DNA: TGTGCCAGCAGCCAAACATACTTCGGGACTAGCGGGAGTCCGGATGAGCAGTTCTTC.

This clone was observed a handful of times. V usage is TRBV4-1 and J usage is TRBJ2-3, with TRBD1 as a possible D gene (5 bases). This CDR3 comprises 14 residues. V dropped 0 bases and J dropped 3 bases, with 7 bases sitting between them. The V gene's germline CDR1 is MGHRA and CDR2 YSYEKL. This CDR3 is CASSQDSGTDTQYF. The CDR3 nucleotides are TGCGCCAGCAGCCAAGATTCAGGGACAGATACGCAGTATTTT.

This chain uses TRBV7-9 with TRBJ1-5; D not resolved. Germline V CDR1 and CDR2: SEHNR, FQNEAQ (reference sequence). CDR3 size: 13 residues. Trimming took off 3 bases at V and 0 bases at J, with 3 bases between the two ends. The chain's CDR3 is CASSFFSNQPQHF. The CDR3, as DNA: TGTGCCAGCAGCTTTTTTAGCAATCAGCCCCAGCATTTT.

The rearrangement joins TRBV21-1 to TRBJ2-5; the listed D gene, TRBD1, was not tested against the DNA. TRBV21-1 corresponds to a pseudogene. CDR3 length: 19 amino acids. This chain's CDR3 is CASCLVWDSANEYQETQYF. In DNA, the CDR3 is TGTGCCAGCTGTCTCGTTTGGGACAGCGCTAATGAATACCAAGAGACCCAGTACTTC.

This clone has a handful of counts. The sample has other DNA sequences that encode this CDR3 too. The chain is built from TRBV9 and TRBJ2-3; 7 bases match TRBD1. The germline V gene has CDR1 SGDLS and CDR2 YYNGEE. There are 15 residues in the CDR3. After removal of 0 bases from V and 0 bases from J, the junction contained 1 base not matched to a gene. CDR3 sequence (DNA): TGTGCCAGCAGCGTAGGACAGGGAAGCACAGATACGCAGTATTTT. It encodes CASSVGQGSTDTQYF.

Concerning this clone: The sample contains more than one DNA sequence encoding this CDR3. CDR3 DNA sequence: TGTGCCAGCAGTTTAAGGAGTGGGGCCAACGTCCTGACTTTC. Protein sequence: CASSLRSGANVLTF. The rearrangement joins TRBV27 to TRBJ2-6; D is unclear. Germline values: CDR1 MNHEY, CDR2 SMNVEV (reference sequence). Trimming removed 2 bases from V and 3 bases from J, with 5 bases in between. This CDR3 has 14 residues.